These T cell receptor beta chains were read from a single sample in a study of shared clonotypes between healthy human individuals. Sequencing was performed with immunoSEQ multiplex PCR; in TCRdb, only in-frame clones are kept and a portion is missing. The profile covers approximately 1,500,000 clones, with roughly 96% appearing a single time and 0.95% to 1.5% taken by the ten largest. The material sequenced was naive CD4+ T cells sorted from blood. The source is a man aged 25-45 years in good health. Each CDR3 is given with its conserved first and last residue. The order of the fields is clone size, V gene, J gene, D gene, CDR3 DNA, CDR3 protein. A D gene is named only where the DNA matches it firmly. The size of a clone is reported for some rows only, either as once, few or many, or as a class for expanded clones.

abundance: .; v_gene: TRBV27; j_gene: TRBJ2-1; d_gene: TRBD2; CDR3nt: TGTGCCAGCATCCGGTTGGTAGCGGGAGGTGGCAATGAGCAGTTCTTC; CDR3aa: CASIRLVAGGGNEQFF
abundance: .; v_gene: TRBV6-6; j_gene: TRBJ1-2; d_gene: .; CDR3nt: TGTGCCAGCAGGGTTTCGGATGGCTACACCTTC; CDR3aa: CASRVSDGYTF
abundance: once; v_gene: TRBV18; j_gene: TRBJ2-1; d_gene: .; CDR3nt: TGTGCCAGCTCACCAGGAGGGAGCTCCTACAATGAGCAGTTCTTC; CDR3aa: CASSPGGSSYNEQFF
abundance: once; v_gene: TRBV11-2; j_gene: TRBJ1-1; d_gene: TRBD1; CDR3nt: TGTGCCAGCAGCACATTGAGGACAGGCCACCCTGAAGCTTTCTTT; CDR3aa: CASSTLRTGHPEAFF
abundance: .; v_gene: TRBV6-5; j_gene: TRBJ2-7; d_gene: .; CDR3nt: TGTGCCAGCGGTACAAGCTACGAGCAGTACTTC; CDR3aa: CASGTSYEQYF
abundance: .; v_gene: TRBV18; j_gene: TRBJ2-1; d_gene: .; CDR3nt: TGTGCCAGCTCACCACCGGTACCGGGTTTGGCGAATGAGCAGTTCTTC; CDR3aa: CASSPPVPGLANEQFF
abundance: .; v_gene: TRBV21-1; j_gene: TRBJ1-1; d_gene: .; CDR3nt: TGTGCCAGCAGCATCGGGACAGCCAACAAAGAAGCCACTGAAGCTTTCTTT; CDR3aa: CASSIGTANKEATEAFF
abundance: .; v_gene: TRBV11-2; j_gene: TRBJ2-7; d_gene: TRBD2; CDR3nt: TGTGCCAGCAGCAGGGACTACTATCCTATCTACGAGCAGTACTTC; CDR3aa: CASSRDYYPIYEQYF
abundance: .; v_gene: TRBV19; j_gene: TRBJ1-5; d_gene: .; CDR3nt: TGTGCCAGTAGGAAGCTGAGACAAACAAATAGCAATCAGCCCCAGCATTTT; CDR3aa: CASRKLRQTNSNQPQHF
abundance: .; v_gene: TRBV5-1; j_gene: TRBJ1-1; d_gene: .; CDR3nt: TGCGCCAGCACTCGTTGGGGTTTCGGTGAAGCTTTCTTT; CDR3aa: CASTRWGFGEAFF
abundance: .; v_gene: TRBV10-3; j_gene: TRBJ2-3; d_gene: .; CDR3nt: TGTGCCATCAGTGACCCGAAGGGGGACGTATTGGAGCAAGATACGCAGTATTTT; CDR3aa: CAISDPKGDVLEQDTQYF
abundance: .; v_gene: TRBV28; j_gene: TRBJ2-4; d_gene: .; CDR3nt: TGTGCCAGCAGCTTCAGGGGTATTATCAAAAACATTCAGTACTTC; CDR3aa: CASSFRGIIKNIQYF
abundance: .; v_gene: TRBV2; j_gene: TRBJ2-7; d_gene: TRBD2; CDR3nt: TGTGCCAGCAGTTCAACGGGAGGACTAGCGGGAGGGCCGTTGTACTTC; CDR3aa: CASSSTGGLAGGPLYF
abundance: .; v_gene: TRBV7-9; j_gene: TRBJ1-1; d_gene: .; CDR3nt: TGTGCCAGCAGCTTACGGGCGTCTGAAGCTTTCTTT; CDR3aa: CASSLRASEAFF
abundance: .; v_gene: TRBV11-2; j_gene: TRBJ2-1; d_gene: TRBD2; CDR3nt: TGTGCCAGCAGCTCTCACAGGGGACTAGCGAATTACAATGAGCAGTTCTTC; CDR3aa: CASSSHRGLANYNEQFF
abundance: .; v_gene: TRBV6-6; j_gene: TRBJ2-2; d_gene: TRBD2; CDR3nt: TGTGCCACCGCCGGGACTAGTACCACCGGGGAGCTGTTTTTT; CDR3aa: CATAGTSTTGELFF
abundance: .; v_gene: TRBV6-1; j_gene: TRBJ1-1; d_gene: TRBD1; CDR3nt: TGTGCCAGCAGGGACAGGATGAACACTGAAGCTTTCTTT; CDR3aa: CASRDRMNTEAFF
abundance: .; v_gene: TRBV5-1; j_gene: TRBJ2-5; d_gene: TRBD1; CDR3nt: TGCGCCAGCCTCGGACAGGCTCAAGAGACCCAGTACTTC; CDR3aa: CASLGQAQETQYF
abundance: .; v_gene: TRBV13; j_gene: TRBJ1-4; d_gene: .; CDR3nt: TGTGCCAGCAGCCGACAGGACCCCTCTTACCCCAATGAAAAACTGTTTTTT; CDR3aa: CASSRQDPSYPNEKLFF
abundance: .; v_gene: TRBV11-2; j_gene: TRBJ2-2; d_gene: TRBD2; CDR3nt: TGTGCCAGCAGCATTATAGCGGGAGGGGGCACCGGGGAGCTGTTTTTT; CDR3aa: CASSIIAGGGTGELFF
abundance: .; v_gene: TRBV4-2; j_gene: TRBJ1-5; d_gene: TRBD1; CDR3nt: TGTGCCAGCAGCCAATCGGCCCAAAAGACAGGGGGCACGAAGCCCCAGCATTTT; CDR3aa: CASSQSAQKTGGTKPQHF
abundance: .; v_gene: TRBV28; j_gene: TRBJ2-7; d_gene: TRBD2; CDR3nt: TGTGCCAGCAGCGAGACTAGCGGTGTGGGCTACGAGCAGTACTTC; CDR3aa: CASSETSGVGYEQYF
abundance: .; v_gene: TRBV7-2; j_gene: TRBJ1-5; d_gene: .; CDR3nt: TGTGCCAGCAGCTTAACCCCAGGGAACAATCAGCCCCAGCATTTT; CDR3aa: CASSLTPGNNQPQHF
abundance: .; v_gene: TRBV10-2; j_gene: TRBJ2-3; d_gene: .; CDR3nt: TGCGCCAGCAGGGGGGACCCCACAGATACGCAGTATTTT; CDR3aa: CASRGDPTDTQYF
abundance: .; v_gene: TRBV7-6; j_gene: TRBJ2-7; d_gene: .; CDR3nt: TGTGCCAGCAGCCCCTTCGTAGCTAAGAGCTCCTACGAGCAGTACTTC; CDR3aa: CASSPFVAKSSYEQYF
abundance: .; v_gene: TRBV7-2; j_gene: TRBJ2-2; d_gene: TRBD2; CDR3nt: TGTGCCAGCAGCTTAAGGAAGTTCGTAGCGGGCACCGGGGAGCTGTTTTTT; CDR3aa: CASSLRKFVAGTGELFF
abundance: .; v_gene: TRBV7-8; j_gene: TRBJ2-2; d_gene: TRBD1; CDR3nt: TGTGCCAGCAGCTCTGGACAGGGTACCGGGGAGCTGTTTTTT; CDR3aa: CASSSGQGTGELFF
abundance: .; v_gene: TRBV28; j_gene: TRBJ1-5; d_gene: .; CDR3nt: TGTGCCAGCAGTTGGGGGTTCAATCAGCCCCAGCATTTT; CDR3aa: CASSWGFNQPQHF
abundance: .; v_gene: TRBV28; j_gene: TRBJ1-1; d_gene: .; CDR3nt: TGTGCCAGCAGTCTCCTTCGCGGGGGTTCTGAAGCTTTCTTT; CDR3aa: CASSLLRGGSEAFF
abundance: .; v_gene: TRBV2; j_gene: TRBJ2-2; d_gene: TRBD1; CDR3nt: TGTGCCAGCAGTGCGGACAGGCGATTCACCGGGGAGCTGTTTTTT; CDR3aa: CASSADRRFTGELFF
abundance: .; v_gene: TRBV18; j_gene: TRBJ2-7; d_gene: TRBD1; CDR3nt: TGTGCCAGCTCTCGTGACAGGGGAAGTTTTAGCGAGGAGTACTTC; CDR3aa: CASSRDRGSFSEEYF
abundance: .; v_gene: TRBV7-5; j_gene: TRBJ1-2; d_gene: .; CDR3nt: TGTGTCAGAAGCTTAGGGGCCGGCAACTATGGCTACACCTTC; CDR3aa: CVRSLGAGNYGYTF
abundance: once; v_gene: TRBV2; j_gene: TRBJ1-4; d_gene: .; CDR3nt: TGTGCCTCCGCAGGGGCAGACAATGAAAAACTGTTTTTT; CDR3aa: CASAGADNEKLFF
abundance: .; v_gene: TRBV18; j_gene: TRBJ2-1; d_gene: .; CDR3nt: TGTGCCAGCTCACCACAGAGGGCGGCCTACAATGAGCAGTTCTTC; CDR3aa: CASSPQRAAYNEQFF
abundance: once; v_gene: TRBV6-6; j_gene: TRBJ2-3; d_gene: .; CDR3nt: TGTGCCAGCAGTTACATTTCGACTAATCAAGATACGCAGTATTTT; CDR3aa: CASSYISTNQDTQYF
abundance: .; v_gene: TRBV6-6; j_gene: TRBJ2-2; d_gene: .; CDR3nt: TGTGCCAGCAGTTACTCCCAGACAGTACGAACCGGGGAGCTGTTTTTT; CDR3aa: CASSYSQTVRTGELFF
abundance: .; v_gene: TRBV9; j_gene: TRBJ2-1; d_gene: TRBD2; CDR3nt: TGTGCCAGCAGCGAAGGACTAGCGGGATTCAATGAGCAGTTCTTC; CDR3aa: CASSEGLAGFNEQFF
abundance: .; v_gene: TRBV6-1; j_gene: TRBJ2-7; d_gene: TRBD2; CDR3nt: TGTGCCAGCTGCGGACTAGCGGGGGGGTACCAGCAGTACTTC; CDR3aa: CASCGLAGGYQQYF
abundance: .; v_gene: TRBV10-2; j_gene: TRBJ1-5; d_gene: .; CDR3nt: TGCGCCAGCAGGGATCCGGGGGGCAATCAGCCCCAGCATTTT; CDR3aa: CASRDPGGNQPQHF
abundance: once; v_gene: TRBV29-1; j_gene: TRBJ1-4; d_gene: TRBD1; CDR3nt: TGCAGCGTTGAATCCACAGGGGGGGAAGAAAAACTGTTTTTT; CDR3aa: CSVESTGGEEKLFF
abundance: .; v_gene: TRBV10-1; j_gene: TRBJ2-3; d_gene: .; CDR3nt: TGCGCCAGCAGTGATGGATTTCGTAGTCTCAGGACAGATACGCAGTATTTT; CDR3aa: CASSDGFRSLRTDTQYF
abundance: .; v_gene: TRBV5-1; j_gene: TRBJ2-3; d_gene: .; CDR3nt: TGCGCCAGCAGCTTCGACCAGATCACAGATACGCAGTATTTT; CDR3aa: CASSFDQITDTQYF
abundance: .; v_gene: TRBV5-3; j_gene: TRBJ2-3; d_gene: TRBD2; CDR3nt: TGTGCCAGAAGCTTGTGCGGTAGCGGGAGGGGTGCTAGCACAGATACGCAGTATTTT; CDR3aa: CARSLCGSGRGASTDTQYF
abundance: .; v_gene: TRBV18; j_gene: TRBJ1-5; d_gene: .; CDR3nt: TGTGCCAGCTCGGCCGGGGGGGTTCAGCCCCAGCATTTT; CDR3aa: CASSAGGVQPQHF
abundance: .; v_gene: TRBV7-3; j_gene: TRBJ2-1; d_gene: TRBD2; CDR3nt: TGTGCCAGCAGCCTCGGGAGGGCACTTGAGCAGTTCTTC; CDR3aa: CASSLGRALEQFF
abundance: .; v_gene: TRBV6-1; j_gene: TRBJ1-2; d_gene: TRBD1; CDR3nt: TGTGCCAGCAGTGAGCTGCAGGGGACAGGAAAGTACTATGGCTACACCTTC; CDR3aa: CASSELQGTGKYYGYTF
abundance: .; v_gene: TRBV29-1; j_gene: TRBJ2-7; d_gene: .; CDR3nt: TGCAGCGTCCAGGACAAACCCTACGAGCAGTACTTC; CDR3aa: CSVQDKPYEQYF
abundance: .; v_gene: TRBV11-3; j_gene: TRBJ2-1; d_gene: .; CDR3nt: TGTGCCAGCAGTTCGGGACTCCCCCCCCTTAATGAGCAGTTCTTC; CDR3aa: CASSSGLPPLNEQFF
abundance: .; v_gene: TRBV19; j_gene: TRBJ2-5; d_gene: TRBD1; CDR3nt: TGTGCCAGTAGTATAGCGACAGGGCGGGAGACCCAGTACTTC; CDR3aa: CASSIATGRETQYF
abundance: .; v_gene: TRBV11-2; j_gene: TRBJ2-7; d_gene: TRBD2; CDR3nt: TGTGCCAGCAGCTTCCTCAGGACTAGCGGCAGCTACGAGCAGTACTTC; CDR3aa: CASSFLRTSGSYEQYF
abundance: once; v_gene: TRBV7-2; j_gene: TRBJ2-7; d_gene: .; CDR3nt: TGTGCCAGCAGCTTAGGTCCTACGGGGTCCTACGAGCAGTACTTC; CDR3aa: CASSLGPTGSYEQYF
abundance: .; v_gene: TRBV19; j_gene: TRBJ2-5; d_gene: .; CDR3nt: TGTGCCAGTAGTATACAGGGTTGGGAGACCCAGTACTTC; CDR3aa: CASSIQGWETQYF
abundance: .; v_gene: TRBV10-1; j_gene: TRBJ2-1; d_gene: TRBD2; CDR3nt: TGCGCCAGCAGTGAGTCGCGGGGGGGTGAGCAGTTCTTC; CDR3aa: CASSESRGGEQFF
abundance: .; v_gene: TRBV5-1; j_gene: TRBJ2-5; d_gene: .; CDR3nt: TGCGCCAGCAGCTTGGGGGGCCACCAGTCCCAAGAGACCCAGTACTTC; CDR3aa: CASSLGGHQSQETQYF